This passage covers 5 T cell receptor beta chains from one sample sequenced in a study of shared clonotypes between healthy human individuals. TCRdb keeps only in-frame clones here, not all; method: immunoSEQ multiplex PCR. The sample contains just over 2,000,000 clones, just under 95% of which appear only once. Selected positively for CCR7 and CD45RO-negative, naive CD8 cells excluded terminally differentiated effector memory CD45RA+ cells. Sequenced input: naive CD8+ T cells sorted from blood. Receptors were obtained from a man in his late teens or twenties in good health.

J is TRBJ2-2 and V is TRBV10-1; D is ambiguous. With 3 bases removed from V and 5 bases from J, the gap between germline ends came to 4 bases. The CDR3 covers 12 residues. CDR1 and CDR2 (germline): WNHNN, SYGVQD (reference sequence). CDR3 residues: CASSDWTGELFF. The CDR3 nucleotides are TGCGCCAGCAGTGACTGGACCGGGGAGCTGTTTTTT.

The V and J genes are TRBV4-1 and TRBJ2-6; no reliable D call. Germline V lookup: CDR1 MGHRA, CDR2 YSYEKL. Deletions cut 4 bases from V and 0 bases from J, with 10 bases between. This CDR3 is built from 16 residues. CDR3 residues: CASSPLVGSGANVLTF. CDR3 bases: TGCGCCAGCAGCCCGCTGGTGGGCTCTGGGGCCAACGTCCTGACTTTC.

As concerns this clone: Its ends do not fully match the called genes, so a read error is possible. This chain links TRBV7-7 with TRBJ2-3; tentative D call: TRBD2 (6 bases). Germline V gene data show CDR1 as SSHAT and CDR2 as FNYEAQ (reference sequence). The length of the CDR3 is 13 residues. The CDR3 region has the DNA TGTGCTAGCAGCTTACAGGAGGGAGATACGCAGTATTTT. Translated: CASSLQEGDTQYF. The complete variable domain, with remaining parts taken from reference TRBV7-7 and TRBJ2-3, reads GAGVSQSPRYKVTKRGQDVTLRCDPISSHATLYWYQQALGQGPEFLTYFNYEAQPDKSGLPSDRFSAERPEGSISTLTIQRTEQRDSAMYRCASSLQEGDTQYFGPGTRLTVL.

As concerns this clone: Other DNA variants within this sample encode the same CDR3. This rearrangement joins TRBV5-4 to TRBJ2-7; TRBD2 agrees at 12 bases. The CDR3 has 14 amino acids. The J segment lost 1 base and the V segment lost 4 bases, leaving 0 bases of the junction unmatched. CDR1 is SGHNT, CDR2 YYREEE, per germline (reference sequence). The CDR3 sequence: CASSGTSGSYEQYF. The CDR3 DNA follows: TGTGCCAGCAGCGGGACTAGCGGGTCCTACGAGCAGTACTTC.

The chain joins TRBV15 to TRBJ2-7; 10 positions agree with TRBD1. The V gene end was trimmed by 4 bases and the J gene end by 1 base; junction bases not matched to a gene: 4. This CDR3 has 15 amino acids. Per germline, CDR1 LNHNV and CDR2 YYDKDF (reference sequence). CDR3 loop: CATSKDRGLSYEQYF. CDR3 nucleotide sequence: TGTGCCACCAGCAAAGACAGGGGGCTTTCCTACGAGCAGTACTTC.